The 30 T cell receptor beta chains given below trace back to one sample, sequenced in a study of human T cells and chemical hapten exposure. Whole blood that had not been fractionated was the source of extracted total RNA. A single record per CDR3 protein comes from TCRdb applying MiXCR to the 5' RACE reads. The sample contains tens of thousands of distinct CDR3 sequences, approximately 7.7% of which appear only once. The receptor set was obtained from a male donor in good health.

The V and J genes are TRBV7-2 and TRBJ1-2; tentatively, D is TRBD1 (6 bases). The germline V gene has CDR1 SGHTA and CDR2 FQGNSA. CDR3 length: 13 residues. V was trimmed by 4 bases and J by 8 bases, leaving 14 bases between them. This CDR3 reads CASSSQGRSGYTF. The CDR3 DNA follows: TGTGCCAGCAGCTCTCAGGGGCGGAGCGGCTACACCTTC.

This chain links TRBV7-8 with TRBJ1-2, with D possibly TRBD1 on 6 matching bases. Germline CDR1 reads SGHVS; CDR2 reads FQNEAQ. The CDR3 covers 14 residues. V shed 5 bases and J shed 9 bases, with 19 bases lying between them. The CDR3 reads CASSQSTGFHSYTF. DNA of the CDR3: TGTGCCAGCAGCCAGTCAACAGGGTTCCATAGCTACACCTTC.

The table lists this clonotype with many counts. The chain uses TRBV7-9 and TRBJ1-1; 12 bases match TRBD1. The J segment lost 10 bases and the V segment lost 1 base, leaving 7 bases of the junction unmatched. Germline V CDR1 and CDR2: SEHNR, FQNEAQ (reference sequence). This CDR3 contains 15 residues. As DNA, the CDR3 is TGTGCCAGCAGCTTAGACCGGGACAGGGGGCGCGGAGCTTTCTTT. Amino acids: CASSLDRDRGRGAFF.

The chain links TRBV12-3 or TRBV12-4 to TRBJ2-1; TRBD2 agrees at 8 bases. Trimming took 5 bases from V and 2 from J; bases not matched to a gene: 5. The CDR3 has 15 amino acids. CDR3: CASSELAAAYNEQFF. The CDR3 DNA reads TGTGCCAGCAGTGAACTAGCGGCCGCCTACAATGAGCAGTTCTTC.

This clonotype occurred a few times. This chain joins TRBV9 and TRBJ1-1, with a possible D match to TRBD1 (5 bases). V dropped 7 bases and J dropped 5 bases, with 21 bases sitting between them. Germline assignment: CDR1 SGDLS and CDR2 YYNGEE. The CDR3 is made up of 15 amino acids. The CDR3 DNA follows: TGTGCCAGCTCACGAGGGCGGGGCCCCACGACTGAAGCTTTCTTT. This gives the protein CASSRGRGPTTEAFF.

The J gene is TRBJ1-6, the V gene TRBV7-2, with D possibly matching TRBD1 (6 bases). The CDR3 runs 14 residues. CDR1 and CDR2 from the germline V gene are SGHTA and FQGNSA. V lost 3 bases, J lost 7 bases, and 10 bases lay in between. CDR3 protein: CASSFPGENSPLHF. The CDR3 bases are TGTGCCAGCAGCTTCCCAGGGGAGAATTCACCCCTCCACTTT.

This clonotype was detected a few times. The chain has TRBV20-1 and TRBJ2-7; 7 bases are a match to TRBD2. V lost 1 base and J lost 5; bases outside the gene matches: 5. The CDR3 consists of 13 residues. Germline loops: CDR1 DFQATT, CDR2 SNEGSKA (reference sequence). CDR3 bases: TGCAGTGCTAGAGTCTCGGCGGGGGACGAGCAGTACTTC. This encodes CSARVSAGDEQYF.

The sample holds many counts of this clonotype. The J gene is TRBJ1-2, the V gene TRBV6-2 or TRBV6-3, with TRBD1 matching 10 bases. V was pared by 4 bases and J by 8 bases, with 10 bases of the junction left unmatched. The CDR3 runs to 15 residues. Germline CDR1 is MNHEY and CDR2 is SVGEGT. CDR3 sequence (DNA): TGTGCCAGCAGTTCATCACCGGGACAGGGGAAAGGCTACACCTTC. This sequence encodes CASSSSPGQGKGYTF.

This clonotype was detected a few times. The chain recombines TRBV11-3 with TRBJ1-5; D perhaps matches TRBD1 (5 bases). The CDR3 has 15 amino acids. Germline CDR1 SGHNT, CDR2 YENEEA. V was shortened by 1 base and J by 4 bases, with 11 bases between the two germline ends. DNA of the CDR3: TGTGCCAGCAGCTTAGGGGGACCGACAAATCAGCCCCAGCATTTT. Translation gives CASSLGGPTNQPQHF.

This clonotype was counted between two and nine times. This chain joins TRBV7-8 and TRBJ2-1; 10 bases are shared with TRBD1. Germline trimming cut 6 bases from V and 4 bases from J; bases unmatched to any gene: 3. This CDR3 has 14 amino acids. Germline values: CDR1 SGHVS, CDR2 FQNEAQ. The CDR3 DNA is TGTGCCAGCAGTCGGGACAGGGGTTACAATGAGCAGTTCTTC. Its protein is CASSRDRGYNEQFF.

The chain has TRBV6-1 and TRBJ1-5; D gene unclear. The germline gives CDR1 MNHNS, CDR2 SASEGT. This CDR3 spans 13 amino acids. The V end was cut by 6 bases, the J end by 2 bases, with 8 bases between. CDR3 nucleotide sequence: TGTGCCAGCAGGGGGTTCGGCAATCAGCCCCAGCATTTT. Its protein is CASRGFGNQPQHF.

This clonotype was seen many times. The chain has TRBV7-2 and TRBJ2-3; D gene uncertain. The germline V and J ends were trimmed by 2 bases and 4 bases, with 4 bases remaining between them. CDR3 length: 12 amino acids. Germline-derived CDR1 and CDR2 are SGHTA and FQGNSA. Here the CDR3 reads CASSLKADTQYF. CDR3 nucleotide sequence: TGTGCCAGCAGCTTAAAGGCAGATACGCAGTATTTT.

This clonotype was seen at least ten times. J is TRBJ2-5 and V is TRBV5-1; 8 nucleotides line up with TRBD1. From germline, CDR1 is SGHRS and CDR2 YFSETQ. The CDR3 extends over 16 amino acids. J lost 0 bases, V lost 4 bases, and 8 bases had no gene match. The CDR3 spells CASSPTDRANQETQYF. CDR3 nucleotide sequence: TGCGCCAGCAGCCCCACGGACAGGGCTAACCAAGAGACCCAGTACTTC.

This clonotype was detected ten times or more. The chain uses TRBV2 and TRBJ2-5; D is unresolved. Germline loops: CDR1 SNHLY, CDR2 FYNNEI. CDR3 size: 15 residues. The V end was cut by 3 bases, the J end by 1 base, with 12 bases between. The CDR3, as DNA: TGTGCCAGCAGTGATGGGGTTTACCTCCAAGAGACCCAGTACTTC. Its protein is CASSDGVYLQETQYF. Full variable domain (remainder filled in from reference TRBV2 and TRBJ2-5): EPEVTQTPSHQVTQMGQEVILRCVPISNHLYFYWYRQILGQKVEFLVSFYNNEISEKSEIFDDQFSVERPDGSNFTLKIRSTKLEDSAMYFCASSDGVYLQETQYFGPGTRLLVL.

This clonotype was counted a few times. This sequence joins TRBV20-1 and TRBJ1-1, with D possibly matching TRBD1 (5 bases). Germline assignment: CDR1 DFQATT and CDR2 SNEGSKA (reference sequence). There are 13 residues in the CDR3. Deletions cut 6 bases from V and 3 bases from J, with 14 bases between. The CDR3 reads CSAGTGRHTEAFF. The CDR3 nucleotides are TGCAGTGCAGGAACGGGACGCCACACTGAAGCTTTCTTT.

Many counts were recorded for this clonotype. The genes are TRBV12-3 or TRBV12-4 and TRBJ2-5; TRBD2 matches at 10 bases. The CDR3 runs 14 residues. V was pared by 6 bases and J by 3 bases, with 4 bases of the junction left unmatched. DNA of the CDR3: TGTGCCAGCAGCGTTACTAGCGGGAAAGAGACCCAGTACTTC. Its protein is CASSVTSGKETQYF.

The rearrangement links TRBV10-2 to TRBJ2-7, with TRBD2 as a possible D gene (6 bases). V shed 6 bases and J shed 1 base, with 10 bases lying between them. Per the germline V gene, CDR1 is WSHSY and CDR2 is SAAADI. The CDR3 covers 13 residues. The CDR3 sequence: CASRAGRSYEQYF. Written as DNA, the CDR3 is TGCGCCAGCAGGGCAGGGAGGTCCTACGAGCAGTACTTC.

The chain has TRBV7-8 and TRBJ1-1; possible D gene TRBD1, 6 bases. CDR1 is SGHVS and CDR2 is FQNEAQ in the germline V gene. The CDR3 runs to 14 residues. V was clipped by 3 bases and J by 4 bases, with 12 bases between them. CDR3 nucleotides: TGTGCCAGCAGCTTTACAGGGTTGGGCACTGAAGCTTTCTTT. As protein: CASSFTGLGTEAFF.

Many counts were recorded for this clonotype. The chain employs TRBV20-1 and TRBJ2-5; a weak D match, TRBD2 (6 bases). The germline V gene has CDR1 DFQATT and CDR2 SNEGSKA (reference sequence). CDR3 size: 13 residues. Deletions cut 6 bases from V and 0 bases from J, with 11 bases between. This CDR3 is CSAPGVDQETQYF. CDR3 bases: TGCAGTGCGCCGGGAGTCGACCAAGAGACCCAGTACTTC.

The rearrangement uses TRBV19 and TRBJ1-1; D is uncertain. The CDR3 has 16 amino acids. The germline V gene has CDR1 LNHDA and CDR2 SQIVND (reference sequence). Trimming took off 4 bases at V and 1 base at J, with 16 bases between the two ends. The DNA for the CDR3 is TGTGCCAGTAGTACCCCTGGAGGCACGAGGAACACTGAAGCTTTCTTT. Translated: CASSTPGGTRNTEAFF. Full variable domain (missing parts from reference TRBV19 and TRBJ1-1): DGGITQSPKYLFRKEGQNVTLSCEQNLNHDAMYWYRQDPGQGLRLIYYSQIVNDFQKGDIAEGYSVSREKKESFPLTVTSAQKNPTAFYLCASSTPGGTRNTEAFFGQGTRLTVV.

This clonotype was seen more than once but under ten times. J is TRBJ1-5 and V is TRBV10-3; possibly TRBD1 for D (5 bases). Germline V gene lookup returns CDR1 ENHRY and CDR2 SYGVKD. The CDR3 consists of 16 residues. Trimming removed 0 bases at V and 1 base at J, with 10 bases between. The CDR3 DNA reads as TGTGCCATCAGTGAGTCGGGGGGGACGAGCAATCAGCCCCAGCATTTT. Protein product: CAISESGGTSNQPQHF.

V usage is TRBV12-3 or TRBV12-4 and J usage is TRBJ1-2; D might be TRBD1 (5 bases). The CDR3 spans 14 residues. Trimming took 4 bases from V and 7 from J, leaving 16 bases between them. Written as DNA, the CDR3 is TGTGCCAGCAGTTCCCCGGGCAGGGTTGGTGGCTACACCTTC. Residues: CASSSPGRVGGYTF.

V is TRBV2 and J is TRBJ2-3; TRBD1 aligns across 10 bases. With V trimmed by 8 bases and J by 3 bases, 2 bases remained unmatched. The CDR3 has 13 residues. Germline values: CDR1 SNHLY, CDR2 FYNNEI. The CDR3 reads CASGTGATDTQYF. In DNA form, the CDR3 reads TGTGCCAGCGGGACAGGGGCTACAGATACGCAGTATTTT.

This clonotype was seen a handful of times. This chain joins TRBV20-1 and TRBJ2-1; 14 nucleotides match TRBD2. Germline assignment: CDR1 DFQATT and CDR2 SNEGSKA (reference sequence). V gave up 1 base and J gave up 2 bases; unmatched junction bases: 10. The CDR3 is 19 amino acids. In DNA, the CDR3 is TGCAGTGCTAGAGGAGTGGGGACTAGCGGGAGAAAAGCCTACAATGAGCAGTTCTTC. Translating it yields CSARGVGTSGRKAYNEQFF.

This chain links TRBV20-1 with TRBJ1-6, with 8 positions matching TRBD1. Germline V gene data show CDR1 as DFQATT and CDR2 as SNEGSKA (reference sequence). This CDR3 is 15 amino acids long. The junction had 7 bases not matched to a gene; V was cut back by 3 bases and J by 6 bases. CDR3 coding DNA: TGCAGTGCTAGTGGAGGACAGGGCAGTAATTCACCCCTCCACTTT. Translation: CSASGGQGSNSPLHF.

This clonotype came up many times. This chain links TRBV5-1 with TRBJ2-3; 10 nucleotides line up with TRBD2. The germline V gene encodes CDR1 SGHRS and CDR2 YFSETQ. The CDR3 sequence is 16 residues long. Trimming cost V 4 bases and J 0 bases; bases outside gene matches: 5. The CDR3 loop is CASSTLAGGSTDTQYF. The CDR3 DNA sequence: TGCGCCAGCAGCACCTTAGCGGGAGGAAGCACAGATACGCAGTATTTT.

This clonotype was seen at least ten times. The chain uses TRBV3-1 and TRBJ1-2; possible D gene TRBD1, 6 bases. The CDR3 contains 15 residues. The germline V and J ends were trimmed by 4 bases and 11 bases, with 23 bases remaining between them. Looked up from germline, CDR1 is LGHDT and CDR2 is YNNKEL (reference sequence). The CDR3 bases are TGTGCCAGCAGCCCCCACCCAAATCCCAGGGGCGATTACACCTTC. It yields the protein CASSPHPNPRGDYTF.

Ten or more counts support this clonotype. The CDR3 bases are TGTGCCAGCTCACCAAGACAGGGGGCAACGTCTGGAAACACCATATATTTT. Encoded protein: CASSPRQGATSGNTIYF. This chain uses TRBV18 with TRBJ1-3; the match to TRBD1 covers 10 bases. This CDR3 contains 17 residues. The junction had 5 bases not matched to a gene; V was cut back by 2 bases and J by 1 base. Germline CDR1 and CDR2: KGHSH and LQKENI.

This clonotype has more than one count but fewer than ten. The chain uses TRBV20-1 and TRBJ2-3; D not resolved. The CDR3 length is 15 residues. Germline V gene data show CDR1 as DFQATT and CDR2 as SNEGSKA (reference sequence). The V end was cut by 0 bases, the J end by 2 bases, with 12 bases between. This CDR3 is CSARDPGTNTDTQYF. CDR3 bases: TGCAGTGCTAGAGATCCCGGCACGAACACAGATACGCAGTATTTT.

V gene TRBV6-1 combines with J gene TRBJ2-6; TRBD1 matches at 12 bases. The CDR3 has 16 amino acids. The V segment lost 8 bases and the J segment 2 bases; nucleotides outside the gene matches: 4. Germline V lookup: CDR1 MNHNS, CDR2 SASEGT. CDR3 in amino acids: CASRDRGQTGANVLTF. The CDR3 DNA sequence: TGTGCCAGCCGGGACAGGGGGCAGACTGGGGCCAACGTCCTGACTTTC.